This TCR beta chain originates from a study of blood T cell repertoires in COVID-19. Study overall: From T cells, B-cell-depleted T cells, or PBMCs came the material, which was cDNA or gDNA.

This clone was counted a single time. Clones were read by immunoSEQ multiplex PCR, and TCRdb kept only the in-frame ones, dropping some. The sample has 90,000 to 120,000 clones; roughly nine tenths are singletons. V lost 1 base, J lost 5 bases, and 17 bases lay in between. CDR3 size: 16 residues. Germline V lookup: CDR1 SGHDN, CDR2 FVKESK. The TCR comes from a woman aged 80 or older with acute or convalescent COVID-19. The source material was peripheral blood. This chain links TRBV14 with TRBJ1-2; a weak D match, TRBD1 (6 bases). In DNA form, the CDR3 reads TGTGCCAGCAGCCAAGGGTGGCAGGGGCGCAGGTATGGCTACACCTTC. Translated: CASSQGWQGRRYGYTF.